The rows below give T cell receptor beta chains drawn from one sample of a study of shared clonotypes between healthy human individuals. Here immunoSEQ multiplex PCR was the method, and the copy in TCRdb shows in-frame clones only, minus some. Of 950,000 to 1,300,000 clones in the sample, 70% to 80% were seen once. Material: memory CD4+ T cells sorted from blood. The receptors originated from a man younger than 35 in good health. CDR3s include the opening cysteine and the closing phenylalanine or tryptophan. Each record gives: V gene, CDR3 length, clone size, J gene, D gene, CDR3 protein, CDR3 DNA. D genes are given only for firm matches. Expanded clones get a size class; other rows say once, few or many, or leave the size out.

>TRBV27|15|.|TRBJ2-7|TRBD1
CASSLNRGLVDEQYF
TGTGCCAGCAGTTTGAACAGGGGCCTAGTCGACGAGCAGTACTTC
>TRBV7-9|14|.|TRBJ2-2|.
CASSFSGSTGELFF
TGTGCCAGCAGCTTTTCAGGGTCCACCGGGGAGCTGTTTTTT
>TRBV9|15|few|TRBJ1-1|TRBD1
CASSVGLTGGTEAFF
TGTGCCAGCAGCGTCGGATTGACAGGGGGAACTGAAGCTTTCTTT
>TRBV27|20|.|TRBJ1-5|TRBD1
CASTHRYGTGGSLGNQPQHF
TGTGCCAGCACCCACCGGTATGGGACAGGGGGCTCTTTGGGCAATCAGCCCCAGCATTTT
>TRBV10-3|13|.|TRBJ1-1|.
CAISYTESYEAFF
TGTGCCATCAGTTACACAGAGTCCTATGAAGCTTTCTTT
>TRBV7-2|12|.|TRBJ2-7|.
CASSPPGYEQYF
TGTGCCAGCAGCCCCCCGGGGTACGAGCAGTACTTC
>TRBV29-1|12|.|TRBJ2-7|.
CSGGDTAGEQYF
TGCAGCGGGGGGGACACCGCGGGCGAGCAGTACTTC
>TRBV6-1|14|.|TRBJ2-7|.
CASRAGHTAGEQYF
TGTGCCAGCAGAGCTGGACACACCGCCGGGGAGCAGTACTTC
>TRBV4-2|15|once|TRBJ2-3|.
CASSQEGLRTDTQYF
TGTGCCAGCAGCCAAGAAGGGTTGAGGACAGATACGCAGTATTTT
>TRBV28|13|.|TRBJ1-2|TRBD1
CATKGQGVKGYTF
TGTGCCACCAAGGGACAGGGGGTGAAAGGCTACACCTTC
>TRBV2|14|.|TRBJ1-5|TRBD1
CASGEDRGIQPQHF
TGTGCCAGCGGTGAGGACAGGGGGATTCAGCCCCAGCATTTT
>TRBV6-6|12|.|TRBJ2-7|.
CASSYSAYEQYF
TGTGCCAGCAGTTACTCGGCCTACGAGCAGTACTTC
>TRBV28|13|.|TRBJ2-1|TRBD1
CAIGGQGLPEQFF
TGTGCCATTGGGGGACAGGGTTTGCCTGAGCAGTTCTTC
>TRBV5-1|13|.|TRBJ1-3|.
CASGEETGNTIYF
TGCGCCAGCGGAGAAGAAACGGGAAACACCATATATTTT
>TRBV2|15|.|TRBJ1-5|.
CASSDESGFNQPQHF
TGTGCCAGCAGTGACGAGTCAGGCTTCAATCAGCCCCAGCATTTT
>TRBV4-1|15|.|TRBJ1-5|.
CASSQDININQPQHF
TGCGCCAGCAGCCAAGACATCAATATCAATCAGCCCCAGCATTTT
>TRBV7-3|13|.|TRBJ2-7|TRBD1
CASSPRTGYEQYF
TGTGCCAGCAGCCCTCGGACAGGCTACGAGCAGTACTTC
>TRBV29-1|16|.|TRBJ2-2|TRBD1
CSAKPGQRLQTGELFF
TGCAGCGCCAAGCCGGGACAGAGATTACAGACCGGGGAGCTGTTTTTT
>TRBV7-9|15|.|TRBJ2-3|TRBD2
CASLQAAGGQDTQYF
TGTGCCAGCCTACAGGCCGCGGGGGGGCAAGATACGCAGTATTTT
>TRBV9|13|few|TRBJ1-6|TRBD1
CASSAGGRSPLHF
TGTGCCAGCAGCGCAGGGGGCAGATCACCCCTCCACTTT
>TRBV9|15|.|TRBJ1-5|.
CASSADGGGAQPQHF
TGTGCCAGCAGCGCGGACGGCGGCGGTGCTCAGCCCCAGCATTTT
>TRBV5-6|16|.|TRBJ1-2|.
CASSLAPGRLNYGYTF
TGTGCCAGCAGCTTGGCTCCCGGCAGGCTTAACTATGGCTACACCTTC
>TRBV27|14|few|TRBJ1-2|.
CASSYNTGSYGYTF
TGTGCCAGCAGTTACAACACAGGGTCCTATGGCTACACCTTC
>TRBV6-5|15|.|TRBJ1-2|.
CASSIRLSGLYGYTF
TGTGCCAGCAGTATAAGGCTGTCGGGGTTATATGGCTACACCTTC
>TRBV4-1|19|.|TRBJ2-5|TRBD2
CASSQSSMEREGSKETQYF
TGCGCCAGCAGCCAATCAAGTATGGAGCGGGAGGGCAGCAAGGAGACCCAGTACTTC
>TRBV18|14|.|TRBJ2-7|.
CASSPSREIYEQYF
TGTGCCAGCTCACCCTCTCGGGAGATCTACGAGCAGTACTTC
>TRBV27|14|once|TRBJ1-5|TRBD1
CASSGTAGSQPQHF
TGTGCCAGCAGTGGGACAGCGGGGAGTCAGCCCCAGCATTTT
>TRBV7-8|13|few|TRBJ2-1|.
CASSFFSVNEQFF
TGTGCCAGCAGCTTCTTTAGTGTCAATGAGCAGTTCTTC
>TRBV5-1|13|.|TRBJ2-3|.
CASSLSTGDTQYF
TGCGCCAGCAGCCTCTCCACTGGAGATACGCAGTATTTT